A selection of T cell receptor beta chains follows, all from one sample in a study of a mutant IDH1 vaccine in newly diagnosed glioma. No antigen is known for these receptors. Sequenced by immunoSEQ multiplex PCR; TCRdb stores in-frame clones only, minus some. The sample holds 55,000 or so clones, 75% to 90% seen once. The specimen comprised PBMCs, sampled from a glioma patient whose treatment included an IDH1 peptide vaccine. These receptors were obtained from a man aged 35-49 years with glioma. The CDR3 runs from the conserved cysteine through the conserved F or W. The order of the fields is J gene, V gene, clone size, D gene, CDR3 DNA, CDR3 protein. A D gene is named only where the DNA matches it firmly. The listing skips clone size in some rows; elsewhere it reads once, few, many or a size class.

TRBJ1-5 TRBV5-1 - - TGCGCCAGCAGCTTGGAATCGGGTAATCAGCCCCAGCATTTT CASSLESGNQPQHF
TRBJ2-2 TRBV29-1 - TRBD2 TGCAGCGTTGAAGAGGGGAGCGGGGGGCCCGGGGAGCTGTTTTTT CSVEEGSGGPGELFF
TRBJ2-3 TRBV6-4 - TRBD2 TGTGCCAGCAGTGACTCCGCGGGGGAGGCCGATACGCAGTATTTT CASSDSAGEADTQYF
TRBJ2-3 TRBV30 - - TGTGCCGGGGGTAGGGGCCCAGATACGCAGTATTTT CAGGRGPDTQYF
TRBJ1-4 TRBV5-1 once - TGCGCCAGCAGCTTGGGGTCTCGGCGTAACCTCCAAAAACTGTTTTTT CASSLGSRRNLQKLFF
TRBJ1-2 TRBV18 - - TGTGCCAGCTCACCAAAAGGACAGAACTATGGCTACACCTTC CASSPKGQNYGYTF
TRBJ1-4 TRBV29-1 few - TGCAGCGTTGTATGGGGGAGCCCAGGAAAACTGTTTTTT CSVVWGSPGKLFF
TRBJ1-6 TRBV6-5 - TRBD1 TGTGCCAGCAGTTTGCTACAGGGGGCGAGGAATTCACCCCTCCACTTT CASSLLQGARNSPLHF
TRBJ1-6 TRBV2 - - TGTGCCAGCAGGTTAAGGGGAAATTCACCCCTCCACTTT CASRLRGNSPLHF
TRBJ1-1 TRBV2 - - TGTGCCAGCAGTGATAGGCAGGACAGCACTGAAGCTTTCTTT CASSDRQDSTEAFF
TRBJ2-6 TRBV4-1 - - TGCGCCAGCAGCCAAGCCAGGGCCCAAATCTCTGGGGCCAACGTCCTGACTTTC CASSQARAQISGANVLTF
TRBJ1-4 TRBV5-8 - - TGTGCCAGCAGCTTGTTACTTTGGACGTCTGATAATGAAAAACTGTTTTTT CASSLLLWTSDNEKLFF
TRBJ1-6 TRBV13 - - TGTGCCAGCAGCTTAGCGGGAAGCTCCTATAATTCACCCCTCCACTTT CASSLAGSSYNSPLHF
TRBJ1-4 TRBV6-5 - - TGTGCCAGCAGTCACAGGGAAAAACTGTTTTTT CASSHREKLFF
TRBJ2-3 TRBV2 - - TGTGCCAGCAGCCTAGGGGGGGGTAGCACAGATACGCAGTATTTT CASSLGGGSTDTQYF
TRBJ2-3 TRBV19 - TRBD2 TGTGCCAGTAGTATCCTGGGACTAGCAGCAGATACGCAGTATTTT CASSILGLAADTQYF
TRBJ2-6 TRBV28 - - TGTGCCAGCAGGGACAGCAGGACTGGGGCCAACGTCCTGACTTTC CASRDSRTGANVLTF
TRBJ1-3 TRBV5-6 - - TGTGCCAGCAGCTCCCGAATAGGGGGAAACACCATATATTTT CASSSRIGGNTIYF
TRBJ2-2 TRBV19 - TRBD2 TGTGCCAGTAGTATAGGCGGGGGAAGCACCGGGGAGCTGTTTTTT CASSIGGGSTGELFF
TRBJ1-2 TRBV23-1 few - TGCGCCAGCAGTTCGGACCCAACTTTAGGAGGCTACACCTTC CASSSDPTLGGYTF
TRBJ1-4 TRBV5-1 - - TGCGCCAGCAGCTTGGGGACAGCTGAAAAACTGTTTTTT CASSLGTAEKLFF
TRBJ2-3 TRBV19 few TRBD2 TGTGCCAGTAGGGGCGGGGGATACTCAGATACGCAGTATTTT CASRGGGYSDTQYF
TRBJ1-3 TRBV2 few - TGTGCCAGCAGTGAATTTGGCCATCACTCTGGAAACACCATATATTTT CASSEFGHHSGNTIYF
TRBJ1-2 TRBV14 many TRBD1 TGTGCCAGCAGCCGCGACAGGGTAGACTACACCTTC CASSRDRVDYTF
TRBJ2-3 TRBV7-8 - TRBD1 TGTGCCAGCAGCTTATTGGTCCTCGGACAGGGGGCCACAGATACGCAGTATTTT CASSLLVLGQGATDTQYF
TRBJ1-5 TRBV5-8 - - TGTGCCAGCAGTCGTGAGCTTGTTAGCAGGGGAGGAAATCAGCCCCAGCATTTT CASSRELVSRGGNQPQHF
TRBJ2-7 TRBV4-1 - - TGCGCCAGCAGCCAAGATTGGGGTTACTCCCTGGGATACGAGCAGTACTTC CASSQDWGYSLGYEQYF
TRBJ1-4 TRBV7-9 - - TGTGCCAGCAGCTTCGCCGTCCCCGACAGTTATAATGAAAAACTGTTTTTT CASSFAVPDSYNEKLFF
TRBJ1-4 TRBV6-5 once TRBD1 TGTGCCAGCAGACCTCAGGGGGCGGGTGAAAAACTGTTTTTT CASRPQGAGEKLFF
TRBJ1-1 TRBV4-2 - - TGTGCCAGCAGCCAAGGAAATTCCGGGCCAGGAGCAGTCGGCACTGAAGCTTTCTTT CASSQGNSGPGAVGTEAFF
TRBJ2-3 TRBV6-6 - - TGTGCCAGCAGTTACGACACAGATACGCAGTATTTT CASSYDTDTQYF
TRBJ2-5 TRBV6-5 few - TGTGCCAGCAGGGCAGAGGGAGGAAAGACCCAGTACTTC CASRAEGGKTQYF
TRBJ2-5 TRBV29-1 - - TGCAGCGTTCTTGGGGAGACCCAGTACTTC CSVLGETQYF
TRBJ2-7 TRBV5-6 - - TGTGCCAGCAGCAATTTAAGGGCGGCCTACGAGCAGTACTTC CASSNLRAAYEQYF
TRBJ1-2 TRBV2 - - TGTGCCAGCAGAGTCCCGACTCCGGATGGCTACACCTTC CASRVPTPDGYTF
TRBJ1-5 TRBV10-3 - TRBD1 TGTGCCATCAGTGAGTCTTGGGACAGGGGGGGAGGCCAGCCCCAGCATTTT CAISESWDRGGGQPQHF
TRBJ2-1 TRBV5-4 - - TGTGCCAGCAGCTGGAGGGTAGGGGGCCGCTCCAATGAGCAGTTCTTC CASSWRVGGRSNEQFF
TRBJ2-5 TRBV11-2 - TRBD2 TGTGCCAGCAGCTTAGACACTAGCGGGGGAGAGACCCAGTACTTC CASSLDTSGGETQYF